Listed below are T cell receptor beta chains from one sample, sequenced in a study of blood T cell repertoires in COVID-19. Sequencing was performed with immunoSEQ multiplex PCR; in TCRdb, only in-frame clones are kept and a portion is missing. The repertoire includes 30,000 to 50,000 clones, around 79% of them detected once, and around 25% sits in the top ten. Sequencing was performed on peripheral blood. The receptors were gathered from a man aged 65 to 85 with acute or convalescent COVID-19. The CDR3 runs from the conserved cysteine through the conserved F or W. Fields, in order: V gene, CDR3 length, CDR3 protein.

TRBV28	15	CASSLLTGGNQPQHF
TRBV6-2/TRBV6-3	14	CASSYLAGYTEAFF
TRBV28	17	CASSALPGLAYTGELFF
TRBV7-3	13	CASSPRTGQGYTF
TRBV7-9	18	CASSLRRPGQGMGETQYF
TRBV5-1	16	CASRLPTGQGFDGYTF
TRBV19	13	CASSIQGSNEQFF
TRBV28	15	CASNPTGLGNTEAFF
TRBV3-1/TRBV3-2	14	CASSHYRGSYEQYF
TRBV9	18	CASSVGDPGTGLLGRYTF
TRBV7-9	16	CASSPPWGGHDYEQYF
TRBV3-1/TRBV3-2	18	CASSQDRQLSSYNSPLHF
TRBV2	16	CASSVQGARGTDTQYF
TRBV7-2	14	CASSPQGGSYEQYF
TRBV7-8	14	CASSLGTTGNEQFF
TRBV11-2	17	CASSPQVGAGVLHEQYF
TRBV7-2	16	CASSSGRGVAKNIQYF